The 14 T cell receptor beta chains listed next were all sequenced from one sample in a study of molecular identifiers for immune sequencing clone quantification. TCRdb analysed the PCR reads with MiXCR anew, one entry per CDR3 protein. Of around 7,800 distinct CDR3 sequences listed, approximately 35% are singletons. The sample consisted of naive CD8+ T cells from blood, with Jurkat cell RNA spiked in. Documented subset: FACS-sorted CD8+CD4-CCR7+CD45RA+ naive T cells. The receptors derive from a human donor in good health. Some libraries in this study had Jurkat cell RNA spiked in.

The rearrangement uses TRBV13 and TRBJ2-3; D remains unclear. There are 12 residues in the CDR3. Trimming took 0 bases from V and 12 from J, leaving 10 bases between them. The germline gives CDR1 PRHDT, CDR2 FYEKMQ (reference sequence). CDR3 region: CASSLGPPSQYF. The CDR3 nucleotides read TGTGCCAGCAGCTTAGGGCCCCCGTCCCAGTATTTT.

In its sample, this clonotype was seen a few times. The chain has TRBV18 and TRBJ2-2; 8 nucleotides agree with TRBD1. Germline CDR1 and CDR2: KGHSH and LQKENI. V shed 2 bases, J shed 6 bases, and the junction held 20 bases outside the gene matches. This CDR3 region has 20 residues. The CDR3 nucleotides read TGTGCCAGCTCACCAAACCCCCCGGACAGGGCGTTTGTCAGAGCCGGGGAGCTGTTTTTT. Protein product: CASSPNPPDRAFVRAGELFF.

Worth noting for this clonotype: A much larger clone differs from this one at a single base, so this may be a read error. The chain carries TRBV4-3 and TRBJ2-7; 13 positions match TRBD2. This CDR3 region has 15 residues. Looked up from germline, CDR1 is LGHNA and CDR2 is YSLEER. CDR3 nucleotides: TGCGCCGGCAGCCAGAGGACTAGCGGGAGCTACGAGCAGTACTTC. This sequence encodes CAGSQRTSGSYEQYF.

In regard to this clonotype: One base away lies a much larger clone, so this may be a sequencing read error. This CDR3 is missing its conserved last phenylalanine or tryptophan, likely due to a read error. The chain uses TRBV7-9 and TRBJ2-7; 8 bases are shared with TRBD2. Germline CDR1 is SEHNR and CDR2 is FQNEAQ (reference sequence). Losses at the gene ends were 0 bases for V and 4 bases for J; bases not matched to a gene: 5. The CDR3 runs 15 residues. CDR3 nucleotides: TGTGCCAGCAGCTTAGCTGCCGGCGGGGGGTACGAGCAGTACCTC. This sequence encodes CASSLAAGGGYEQYL.

As concerns this clonotype: This could be a read error, since a much larger clone is one nucleotide away. The final CDR3 position lacks the conserved phenylalanine or tryptophan, pointing to a likely read error. V usage is TRBV7-9 and J usage is TRBJ1-1; D is unresolved. The CDR3 runs to 12 residues. CDR1 and CDR2 from the germline V gene are SEHNR and FQNEAQ (reference sequence). With 0 bases removed from V and 10 bases from J, the gap between germline ends came to 9 bases. The CDR3 is CASSLADPGAFI. The DNA for the CDR3 is TGTGCCAGCAGCTTAGCGGATCCCGGAGCTTTCATT.

In its sample, this clonotype ranks as medium-sized. CDR3 loop: CASSGQGTDTQYF. The DNA for the CDR3 is TGCGCCAGCAGCGGACAGGGGACAGATACGCAGTATTTT. This chain uses TRBV4-3 with TRBJ2-3; 9 nucleotides line up with TRBD1. The germline V gene encodes CDR1 LGHNA and CDR2 YSLEER. CDR3 length: 13 residues. The V gene end was trimmed by 5 bases and the J gene end by 3 bases; junction bases not matched to a gene: 0.

Regarding this clonotype: A much larger clone differs from this one at a single base, so this may be a read error. The gene calls are TRBV29-1 and TRBJ2-7; D remains ambiguous. V lost 7 bases and J lost 4, with 14 bases in between. This CDR3 comprises 12 residues. The germline gives CDR1 SQVTM, CDR2 ANQGSEA. CDR3 coding DNA: TGCAGCGGTGAGCTGGAGAAGTACGAGCAGTACTTC. Encoded protein: CSGELEKYEQYF.

The chain is built from TRBV19 and TRBJ2-2, with D maybe TRBD2 (5 bases). CDR1 LNHDA and CDR2 SQIVND come from the germline V gene (reference sequence). The CDR3 consists of 15 residues. Trimming took 3 bases from V and 3 from J, leaving 11 bases between them. The DNA of the CDR3 is TGTGCCAGTAGTATCCGGGATAGGGACACCGGGGAGCTGTTTTTT. Translating gives CASSIRDRDTGELFF. The full variable domain, its missing parts supplied by reference TRBV19 and TRBJ2-2, is DGGITQSPKYLFRKEGQNVTLSCEQNLNHDAMYWYRQDPGQGLRLIYYSQIVNDFQKGDIAEGYSVSREKKESFPLTVTSAQKNPTAFYLCASSIRDRDTGELFFGEGSRLTVL.

The chain combines TRBV19 with TRBJ2-7; 7 nucleotides line up with TRBD1. Per the germline V gene, CDR1 is LNHDA and CDR2 is SQIVND (reference sequence). The CDR3 covers 15 residues. V lost 3 bases and J lost 2; bases outside the gene matches: 7. The CDR3 DNA is TGTGCCAGTAGTATGGGTCCCGGGACAGCCTACGAGCAGTACTTC. Amino acids: CASSMGPGTAYEQYF.

This clonotype is medium-sized by share. This rearrangement joins TRBV7-8 to TRBJ2-1, with D uncertain. The CDR3 has 13 amino acids. The germline CDR1 and CDR2 sequences are SGHVS and FQNEAQ. V shed 5 bases and J shed 9 bases, with 14 bases lying between them. The DNA of the CDR3 is TGTGCCAGCAGCCAAAGTAGGGTTTTTGAGCAGTTCTTC. Amino acids: CASSQSRVFEQFF.

The chain is built from TRBV6-5 and TRBJ2-2; maybe TRBD2 (6 bases). CDR1 is MNHEY, CDR2 SVGAGI, per germline. This CDR3 has 13 residues. The V end was cut by 2 bases, the J end by 9 bases, with 10 bases between. This CDR3 reads CASSYMDYRELFF. Here the CDR3 DNA reads TGTGCCAGCAGTTACATGGACTATCGGGAGCTGTTTTTT.

Of note for this clonotype: This sequence may be a read error, since a much larger clone differs from it by one base. The gene calls are TRBV20-1 and TRBJ2-3; D possibly uses TRBD1 or TRBD2 (5 bases each). Germline V CDR1 and CDR2: DFQATT, SNEGSKA (reference sequence). Trimming cost V 6 bases and J 8 bases, with 18 bases left between them. The CDR3 runs to 13 residues. CDR3 nucleotide sequence: TGCAGTGCGATGCATGGGACCTCAGGTACGCAGTATTTT. The encoded protein is CSAMHGTSGTQYF.

In the case of this clonotype: An end of the junction does not agree with germline; a read error may underlie this. This chain joins TRBV10-3 and TRBJ2-4; 8 nucleotides agree with TRBD1. The CDR3 consists of 14 residues. Germline CDR1 and CDR2: ENHRY and SYGVKD. DNA for the CDR3: TGTGCCTTCAGTGAGGACAGGGTCGAAAACATTCAGTACTTC. Its translation: CAFSEDRVENIQYF.

This clonotype was recorded a few times. The V call is TRBV20-1, the J call TRBJ2-2; 11 nucleotides agree with TRBD1. From germline, CDR1 is DFQATT and CDR2 SNEGSKA (reference sequence). J was trimmed by 4 bases and V by 1 base; bases with no gene match: 5. The CDR3 has 16 amino acids. The CDR3 loop is CSARVPGQGGTGELFF. CDR3 nucleotides: TGCAGTGCTAGAGTTCCGGGACAGGGGGGCACCGGGGAGCTGTTTTTT.